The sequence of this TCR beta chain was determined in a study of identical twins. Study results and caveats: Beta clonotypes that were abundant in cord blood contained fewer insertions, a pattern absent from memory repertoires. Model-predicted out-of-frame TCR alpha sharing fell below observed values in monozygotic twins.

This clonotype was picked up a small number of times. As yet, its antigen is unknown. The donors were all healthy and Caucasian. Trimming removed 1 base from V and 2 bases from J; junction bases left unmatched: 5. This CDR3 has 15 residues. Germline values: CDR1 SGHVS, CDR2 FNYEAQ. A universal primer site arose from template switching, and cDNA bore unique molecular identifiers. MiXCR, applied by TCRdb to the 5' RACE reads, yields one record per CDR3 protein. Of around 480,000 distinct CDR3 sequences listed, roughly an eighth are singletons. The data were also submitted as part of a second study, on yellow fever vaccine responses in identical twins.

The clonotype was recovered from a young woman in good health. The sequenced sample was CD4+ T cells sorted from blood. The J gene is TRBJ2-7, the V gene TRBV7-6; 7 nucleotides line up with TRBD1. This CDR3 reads CASSLVGTEPYEQYF. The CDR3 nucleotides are TGTGCCAGCAGCTTAGTAGGGACAGAACCCTACGAGCAGTACTTC.